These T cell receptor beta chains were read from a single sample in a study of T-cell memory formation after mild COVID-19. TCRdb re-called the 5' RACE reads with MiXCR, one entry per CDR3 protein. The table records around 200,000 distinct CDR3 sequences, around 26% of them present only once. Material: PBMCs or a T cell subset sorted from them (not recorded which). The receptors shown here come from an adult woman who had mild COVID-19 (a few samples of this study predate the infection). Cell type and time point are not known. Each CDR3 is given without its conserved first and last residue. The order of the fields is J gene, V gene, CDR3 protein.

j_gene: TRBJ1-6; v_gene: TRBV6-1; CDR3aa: ASTLGGGRNSPLH
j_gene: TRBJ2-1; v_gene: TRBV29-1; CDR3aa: SVDRARNEQF
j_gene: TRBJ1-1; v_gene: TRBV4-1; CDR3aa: ASSQPKRGTEAF
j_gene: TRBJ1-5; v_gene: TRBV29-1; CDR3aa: SVEGQVNQPQH
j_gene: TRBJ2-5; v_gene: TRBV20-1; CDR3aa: SARGLADQETQY
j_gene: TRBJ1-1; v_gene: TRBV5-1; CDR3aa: ASSNLGILNTEAF
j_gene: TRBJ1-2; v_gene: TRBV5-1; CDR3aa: ASSFGGANYGYT
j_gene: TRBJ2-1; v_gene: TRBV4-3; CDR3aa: ASSHEGRANEQF
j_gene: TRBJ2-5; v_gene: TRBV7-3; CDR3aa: ASKEGGLETQY
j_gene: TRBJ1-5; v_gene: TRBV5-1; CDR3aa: ASSSPDFWREQPQH
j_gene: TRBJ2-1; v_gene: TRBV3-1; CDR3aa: ASSQEGGGGPNNEQF
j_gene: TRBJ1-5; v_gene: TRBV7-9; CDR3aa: ASSLGQTNQPQH
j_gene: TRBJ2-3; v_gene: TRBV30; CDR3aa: AWSNGGTSTDTQY
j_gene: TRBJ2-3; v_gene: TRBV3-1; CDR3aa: ASSHLGATDTQY
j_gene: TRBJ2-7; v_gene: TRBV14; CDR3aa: ASSQVTGRTSVQQY
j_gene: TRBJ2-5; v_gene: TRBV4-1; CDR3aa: ASSPVPGPGETQY